The rows below give T cell receptor beta chains drawn from one sample of a study of shared clonotypes between healthy human individuals. Clones were read by immunoSEQ multiplex PCR, and TCRdb kept only the in-frame ones, dropping some. The sample lists about 480,000 clones; over 60% were seen once. The sample taken for sequencing was PBMCs. The receptors here all came from a woman aged 40 to 50 in good health. Some clones in this sample may be carry-over from other donors' samples. CDR3s include the opening cysteine and the closing phenylalanine or tryptophan. A D gene is named only where the DNA matches it firmly. Expanded clones get a size class; other rows say once, few or many, or leave the size out.

clone_size | j_call | cdr3_length | d_call | v_call | cdr3_aa | cdr3_nt
NA | TRBJ1-1 | 15 | NA | TRBV19 | CASSIRAHANTEAFF | TGTGCCAGTAGTATTAGGGCTCACGCAAACACTGAAGCTTTCTTT
NA | TRBJ2-2 | 15 | NA | TRBV7-9 | CASQRGTQNTGELFF | TGTGCCAGCCAGCGCGGGACCCAGAACACCGGGGAGCTGTTTTTT
NA | TRBJ2-7 | 14 | NA | TRBV9 | CASSVSSYAYEQYF | TGTGCCAGCAGCGTAAGCAGCTACGCCTACGAGCAGTACTTC
NA | TRBJ2-1 | 15 | NA | TRBV7-9 | CASNLPGLALNEQFF | TGTGCCAGCAACCTCCCCGGTCTAGCGCTTAATGAGCAGTTCTTC
few | TRBJ2-3 | 15 | TRBD2 | TRBV28 | CASSLAATHTDTQYF | TGTGCCAGCAGTCTAGCGGCCACGCACACAGATACGCAGTATTTT
NA | TRBJ1-2 | 11 | NA | TRBV29-1 | CSVDWSHGYTF | TGCAGCGTTGATTGGTCTCATGGCTACACCTTC
few | TRBJ1-5 | 12 | NA | TRBV6-1 | CASSSGLEPQHF | TGTGCCAGCAGCAGTGGGTTAGAGCCCCAGCATTTT
NA | TRBJ2-1 | 14 | NA | TRBV29-1 | CSVELVGSWVGQFF | TGCAGCGTTGAATTGGTGGGTTCATGGGTTGGGCAGTTCTTC
NA | TRBJ1-2 | 16 | NA | TRBV5-5 | CASSQIGQIIGGGYTF | TGTGCCAGCAGCCAGATCGGACAGATTATTGGTGGTGGCTACACCTTC
NA | TRBJ2-3 | 12 | NA | TRBV19 | CASSIGGDTQYF | TGTGCCAGTAGTATTGGGGGAGATACGCAGTATTTT
NA | TRBJ2-7 | 13 | NA | TRBV30 | CAWREPGSYEQYF | TGTGCCTGGAGGGAACCCGGTAGCTACGAGCAGTACTTC
NA | TRBJ1-2 | 11 | NA | TRBV27 | CASSPDVGYTF | TGTGCCAGCAGTCCAGATGTTGGCTACACCTTC
NA | TRBJ2-1 | 16 | TRBD2 | TRBV7-9 | CASSQETSGEYNEQFF | TGTGCCAGCAGCCAAGAAACTAGCGGGGAGTACAATGAGCAGTTCTTC
NA | TRBJ2-7 | 13 | NA | TRBV11-2 | CASRRDGSYEQYF | TGTGCCAGCAGGCGGGACGGCTCCTACGAGCAGTACTTC
few | TRBJ2-7 | 15 | TRBD2 | TRBV4-3 | CASSHVTSGSYEQYF | TGCGCCAGCAGCCACGTGACTAGCGGCTCCTACGAGCAGTACTTC
once | TRBJ2-1 | 14 | NA | TRBV7-9 | CASSLRLDDNEQFF | TGTGCCAGCAGCTTACGGCTAGACGACAATGAGCAGTTCTTC
few | TRBJ2-2 | 16 | NA | TRBV11-3 | CASSLQGTPNTGELFF | TGTGCCAGCAGCTTACAGGGAACTCCCAACACCGGGGAGCTGTTTTTT
NA | TRBJ2-3 | 20 | TRBD2 | TRBV4-1 | CASSQDLWASGASSTDTQYF | TGCGCCAGCAGCCAAGATCTGTGGGCTAGCGGGGCCTCTAGCACAGATACGCAGTATTTT
NA | TRBJ2-1 | 12 | NA | TRBV19 | CASSIGAREQFF | TGTGCCAGTAGTATAGGCGCGCGTGAGCAGTTCTTC
NA | TRBJ2-7 | 15 | NA | TRBV27 | CASSRGGQTSYEQYF | TGTGCCAGCAGTCGAGGTGGGCAGACGTCCTACGAGCAGTACTTC
NA | TRBJ2-1 | 15 | NA | TRBV30 | CAWSGARNSYNEQFF | TGTGCCTGGAGTGGGGCCCGCAACTCCTACAATGAGCAGTTCTTC
NA | TRBJ2-7 | 13 | NA | TRBV27 | CASSIHPSYEQYF | TGTGCCAGCAGCATTCATCCCTCCTACGAGCAGTACTTC
NA | TRBJ2-5 | 14 | TRBD2 | TRBV11-2 | CASSPSAGGETQYF | TGTGCCAGCAGCCCTAGTGCGGGAGGAGAGACCCAGTACTTC
NA | TRBJ1-4 | 15 | NA | TRBV27 | CASSLSGRRGEKLFF | TGTGCCAGCAGTTTATCCGGACGGAGGGGGGAAAAACTGTTTTTT
NA | TRBJ2-3 | 16 | TRBD2 | TRBV11-3 | CASSLVGTSGTDTQYF | TGTGCCAGCAGCTTAGTCGGGACTAGCGGGACGGATACGCAGTATTTT
NA | TRBJ2-1 | 14 | NA | TRBV27 | CASRTAGQYNEQFF | TGTGCCAGCAGAACCGCGGGACAGTACAATGAGCAGTTCTTC
few | TRBJ2-7 | 13 | TRBD1 | TRBV6-1 | CASSSRGSYEQYF | TGTGCCAGCAGTAGCAGGGGGTCCTACGAGCAGTACTTC
NA | TRBJ2-2 | 15 | NA | TRBV15 | CATSRAGTHTGELFF | TGTGCCACCAGCAGAGCCGGGACACACACCGGGGAGCTGTTTTTT
NA | TRBJ2-7 | 15 | TRBD1 | TRBV27 | CASSQGTGASYEQYF | TGTGCCAGCAGTCAAGGGACAGGGGCCTCCTACGAGCAGTACTTC
NA | TRBJ2-2 | 18 | NA | TRBV11-2 | CASSLNGGLEPNTGELFF | TGTGCCAGCAGCTTAAACGGAGGGCTAGAACCGAACACCGGGGAGCTGTTTTTT
NA | TRBJ2-6 | 16 | NA | TRBV12-5 | CASGRLAESGANVLTF | TGTGCTAGTGGTCGACTGGCAGAATCTGGGGCCAACGTCCTGACTTTC
NA | TRBJ2-7 | 15 | TRBD2 | TRBV18 | CASSPRSSGGYEQYF | TGTGCCAGCTCACCACGGTCTAGCGGGGGCTACGAGCAGTACTTC
few | TRBJ2-7 | 17 | NA | TRBV11-2 | CASSSSTDPTLTYEQYF | TGTGCCAGCAGCTCCTCCACGGACCCGACCCTAACCTACGAGCAGTACTTC
NA | TRBJ1-1 | 14 | NA | TRBV19 | CASSIGDSNTEAFF | TGTGCCAGTAGTATAGGGGACTCGAACACTGAAGCTTTCTTT
NA | TRBJ1-6 | 13 | TRBD1 | TRBV28 | CASSRDRVTPLHF | TGTGCCAGCAGTAGGGACAGGGTTACACCCCTCCACTTT
NA | TRBJ2-7 | 13 | TRBD1 | TRBV7-2 | CATQGAESYEQYF | TGTGCCACACAGGGGGCGGAATCCTACGAGCAGTACTTC
NA | TRBJ2-1 | 13 | NA | TRBV11-3 | CASSDSSYNEQFF | TGTGCCAGCAGCGACAGTTCCTACAATGAGCAGTTCTTC
NA | TRBJ2-1 | 19 | NA | TRBV5-3 | CARSEWSDREGRTYNEQFF | TGTGCCAGAAGCGAGTGGTCCGACAGAGAGGGGCGGACCTACAATGAGCAGTTCTTC
NA | TRBJ1-1 | 12 | NA | TRBV7-2 | CASSPRGGEAFF | TGTGCCAGCAGCCCCCGTGGGGGTGAAGCTTTCTTT
NA | TRBJ2-3 | 18 | TRBD1 | TRBV28 | CASSNPGQGGVFTDTQYF | TGTGCCAGCAGTAACCCGGGACAGGGTGGGGTGTTTACAGATACGCAGTATTTT
many | TRBJ2-1 | 14 | NA | TRBV21-1 | CARTGTATYNEQFF | TGTGCCAGGACCGGGACCGCAACATACAATGAGCAGTTCTTC
NA | TRBJ1-2 | 14 | NA | TRBV28 | CASSLIGRTHGYTF | TGTGCCAGCAGTCTCATTGGCAGGACGCATGGCTACACCTTC
NA | TRBJ2-5 | 14 | NA | TRBV5-6 | CASSPGSIGETQYF | TGTGCCAGCAGTCCGGGGAGCATTGGAGAGACCCAGTACTTC
NA | TRBJ2-7 | 10 | NA | TRBV20-1 | CSAPGLEQYF | TGCAGTGCTCCGGGACTTGAGCAGTACTTC
NA | TRBJ1-6 | 18 | TRBD1 | TRBV4-2 | CASSQDRGGQGRWSPLHF | TGTGCCAGCAGCCAAGATCGAGGAGGACAGGGGAGGTGGTCACCCCTCCACTTT
NA | TRBJ2-5 | 13 | NA | TRBV7-2 | CASSLTFGETQYF | TGTGCCAGCAGCTTAACATTTGGAGAGACCCAGTACTTC
NA | TRBJ2-7 | 15 | TRBD2 | TRBV6-5 | CASSPPGLAGGEQYF | TGTGCCAGCAGCCCACCGGGACTAGCGGGAGGCGAGCAGTACTTC
NA | TRBJ2-1 | 14 | NA | TRBV27 | CASSLSPFLNEQFF | TGTGCCAGCAGTTTATCGCCCTTCCTAAATGAGCAGTTCTTC
NA | TRBJ2-7 | 14 | NA | TRBV29-1 | CSVDVQGAGYEQYF | TGCAGCGTTGATGTGCAGGGTGCCGGATACGAGCAGTACTTC
NA | TRBJ2-1 | 15 | TRBD2 | TRBV4-1 | CASSQDWLAANEQFF | TGCGCCAGCAGCCAAGATTGGCTAGCGGCGAATGAGCAGTTCTTC